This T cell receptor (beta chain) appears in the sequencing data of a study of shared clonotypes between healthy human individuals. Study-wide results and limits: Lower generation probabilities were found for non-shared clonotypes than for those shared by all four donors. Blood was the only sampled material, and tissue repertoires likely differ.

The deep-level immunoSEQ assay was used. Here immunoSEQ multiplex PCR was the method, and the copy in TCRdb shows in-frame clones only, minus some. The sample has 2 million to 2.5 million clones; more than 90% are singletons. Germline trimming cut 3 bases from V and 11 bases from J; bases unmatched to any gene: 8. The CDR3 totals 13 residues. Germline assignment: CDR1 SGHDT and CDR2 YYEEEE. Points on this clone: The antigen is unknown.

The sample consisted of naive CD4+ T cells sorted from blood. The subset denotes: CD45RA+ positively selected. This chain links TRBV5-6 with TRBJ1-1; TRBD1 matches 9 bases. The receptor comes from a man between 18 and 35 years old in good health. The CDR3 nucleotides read TGTGCCAGCAGCTCAAGCACGGACAGGGGTGCTTTCTTT. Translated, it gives CASSSSTDRGAFF.